The 5 T cell receptor beta chains presented below share a single source sample, sequenced in a study of tumor and adjacent non-tumor tissue in lung cancer. Three rounds of nested PCR, following a modified ARM-PCR protocol, produced the TCRbeta library. Via MiXCR, TCRdb re-called the multiplex PCR reads, giving one row per CDR3 protein. The sample records fewer than 120,000 distinct CDR3 sequences, 84% being singletons. This sample's RNA came from whole unsorted tissue. Sequenced: lung tumor tissue. These receptors were taken from a man in his 70s with non-small cell lung cancer.

On this clonotype: The junction departs from germline at one end; a sequencing error may be responsible. The J gene is TRBJ1-3, the V gene TRBV11-2; D is uncertain. Per the germline V gene, CDR1 is SGHAT and CDR2 is FQNNGV. This CDR3 contains 14 residues. Here the CDR3 DNA reads TGCCAGCAGCCACACCTGGACCCTGGAAACACCATATATTTT. Its translation: CQQPHLDPGNTIYF. Using reference TRBV11-2 and TRBJ1-3 for the parts outside the CDR3, the full variable domain is EAGVAQSPRYKIIEKRQSVAFWCNPISGHATLYWYQQILGQGPKLLIQFQNNGVVDDSQLPKDRFSAERLKGVDSTLKIQPAKLEDSAVYLCQQPHLDPGNTIYFGEGSWLTVV.

This chain uses TRBV7-9 with TRBJ1-1, with a tentative D call TRBD1 (5 bases). The ends were cut back, 5 bases at V and 11 bases at J, with 18 bases in the middle. Germline CDR1 SEHNR, CDR2 FQNEAQ (reference sequence). This CDR3 spans 13 amino acids. This chain's CDR3 is CASSISGAPGAFF. CDR3 sequence (DNA): TGTGCCAGCAGCATTTCTGGGGCTCCGGGGGCTTTCTTT.

A word on this clonotype: One junction end disagrees with the germline gene, perhaps due to a read error. The rearrangement links TRBV12-3 or TRBV12-4 to TRBJ2-7; tentatively, D is TRBD2 (7 bases). The CDR3 totals 14 residues. The CDR3, as DNA: TGTCCCAGCAGTTTCGCGGGGGCGGGTTACGAGCAGTACTTC. Translation gives CPSSFAGAGYEQYF.

This clonotype was counted a single time. This may be a read error: a much more frequent sequence differs by one nucleotide. The CDR3 nucleotides are TGTGCCAGCAGCCGAGGATTGGTTTCGACAGGGAGGACTGAAGCTTTCTTT. It yields the protein CASSRGLVSTGRTEAFF. The V and J genes are TRBV7-9 and TRBJ1-1, with 7 bases identical to TRBD1. The CDR3 has 17 amino acids. The V and J ends lost 5 bases and 5 bases, in that order; junction bases with no gene match: 17. The germline CDR1 and CDR2 sequences are SEHNR and FQNEAQ (reference sequence).

As for this clonotype: The junction differs from germline at one of its ends, possibly a read error. The chain's CDR3 is CASKARVNTEAIF. Written as DNA, the CDR3 is TGTGCCAGCAAGGCAAGGGTTAACACTGAAGCTATCTTT. The chain employs TRBV6-5 and TRBJ1-1; unclear D gene. Germline CDR1 reads MNHEY; CDR2 reads SVGAGI. The CDR3 runs to 13 residues.